The T cell receptor (beta chain) described here comes from a study of OX40 agonist ivuxolimab in advanced cancers. Study-level background: A diagnosis of hepatocellular carcinoma, melanoma, renal cell or head and neck cancer was present in dose-escalation patients. Past anti-PD-1, anti-PD-L1 or anti-CTLA-4 therapy was accepted, and roughly 37% had received some. One hepatocellular carcinoma and a couple of cutaneous melanoma patients partially responded.

The sample holds one count of this clone. The antigen is not known. Clones were sequenced by immunoSEQ multiplex PCR, and TCRdb holds only the in-frame ones, with some missing. The table records fewer than 75,000 clones, about 87% of them present only once. Study-level points and caveats: Clones of CD4+ and CD8+ blood T cells grew by week 6 at doses of 0.1 to 3.0 mg/kg.

Germline loops: CDR1 GTSNPN, CDR2 SVGIG (reference sequence). V shed 2 bases, J shed 3 bases, and the junction held 7 bases outside the gene matches. This CDR3 is 15 amino acids long. This specimen consisted of CD4+ or CD8+ T cells sorted from blood, obtained in a trial of the OX40 agonist ivuxolimab. The sequence was collected from an adult with an advanced solid tumor such as melanoma, head and neck, liver or kidney cancer. The V gene is TRBV30, the J gene TRBJ2-3, with TRBD2 matching over 8 bases. CDR3 nucleotide sequence: TGTGCCTGGAGTACCGGGACTAGACGAACAGATACGCAGTATTTT. Translating gives CAWSTGTRRTDTQYF.